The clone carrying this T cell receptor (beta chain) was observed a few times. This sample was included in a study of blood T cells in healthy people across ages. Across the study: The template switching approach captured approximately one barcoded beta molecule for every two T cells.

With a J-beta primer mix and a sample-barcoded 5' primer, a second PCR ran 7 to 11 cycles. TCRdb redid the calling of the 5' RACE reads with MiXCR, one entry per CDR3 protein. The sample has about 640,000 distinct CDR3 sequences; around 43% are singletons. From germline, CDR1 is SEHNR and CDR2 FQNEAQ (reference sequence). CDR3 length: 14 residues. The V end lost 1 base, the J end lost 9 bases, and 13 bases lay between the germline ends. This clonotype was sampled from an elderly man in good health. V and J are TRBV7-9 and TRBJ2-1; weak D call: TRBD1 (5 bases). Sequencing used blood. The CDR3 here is CASSLGGQRREQFF. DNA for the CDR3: TGTGCCAGCAGCTTAGGGGGCCAACGCCGTGAGCAGTTCTTC.